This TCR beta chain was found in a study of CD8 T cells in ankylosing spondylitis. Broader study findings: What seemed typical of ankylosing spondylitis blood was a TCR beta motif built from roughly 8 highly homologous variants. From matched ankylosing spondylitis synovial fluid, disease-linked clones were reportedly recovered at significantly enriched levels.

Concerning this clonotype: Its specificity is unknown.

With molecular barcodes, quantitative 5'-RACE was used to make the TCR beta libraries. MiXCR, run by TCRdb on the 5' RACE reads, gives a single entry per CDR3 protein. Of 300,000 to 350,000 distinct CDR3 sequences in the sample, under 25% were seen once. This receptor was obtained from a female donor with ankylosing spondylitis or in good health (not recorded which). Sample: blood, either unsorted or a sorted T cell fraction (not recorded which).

CDR3 nucleotides: TGTGCCAGCAGCCCGGCGGGAGTTAGCACAGATACGCAGTATTTT. It encodes CASSPAGVSTDTQYF. V is TRBV7-2 and J is TRBJ2-3; 7 nucleotides match TRBD2. The CDR3 covers 15 residues. Germline assignment: CDR1 SGHTA and CDR2 FQGNSA. J was trimmed by 0 bases and V by 5 bases; bases with no gene match: 5.